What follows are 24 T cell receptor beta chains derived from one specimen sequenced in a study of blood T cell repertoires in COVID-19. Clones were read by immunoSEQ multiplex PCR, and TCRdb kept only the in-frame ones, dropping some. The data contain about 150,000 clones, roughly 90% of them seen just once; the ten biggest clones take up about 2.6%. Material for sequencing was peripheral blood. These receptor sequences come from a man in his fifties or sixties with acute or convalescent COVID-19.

CDR3 nucleotides: TGCGCCAGCAGCTACGGACTAGCGGGGAAGGACACCTACGAGCAGTACTTC. Protein sequence: CASSYGLAGKDTYEQYF. The rearrangement links TRBV10-2 to TRBJ2-7; 12 nucleotides agree with TRBD2. Germline V gene lookup returns CDR1 WSHSY and CDR2 SAAADI. With 6 bases clipped from V and 2 bases from J, the junction kept 11 bases outside the gene matches. This CDR3 is 17 amino acids long.

The CDR3 nucleotides read TGTGCCAGCAGCTTCTACAGGGGCGGCTACACCTTC. It is translated as CASSFYRGGYTF. The gene calls are TRBV7-2 and TRBJ1-2; 7 positions match TRBD1. The CDR3 has 12 residues. The ends lost 3 bases at V and 8 bases at J; junction bases unmatched: 3. Germline CDR1 is SGHTA and CDR2 is FQGNSA. The full variable domain, rest sourced from reference TRBV7-2 and TRBJ1-2, is GAGVSQSPSNKVTEKGKDVELRCDPISGHTALYWYRQSLGQGLEFLIYFQGNSAPDKSGLPSDRFSAERTGGSVSTLTIQRTQQEDSAVYLCASSFYRGGYTFGSGTRLTVV.

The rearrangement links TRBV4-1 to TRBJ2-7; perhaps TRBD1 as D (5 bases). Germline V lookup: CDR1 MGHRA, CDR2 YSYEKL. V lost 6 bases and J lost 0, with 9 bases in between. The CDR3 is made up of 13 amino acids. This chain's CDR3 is CASRSTDSYEQYF. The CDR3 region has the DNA TGCGCCAGCAGGTCGACAGACTCCTACGAGCAGTACTTC.

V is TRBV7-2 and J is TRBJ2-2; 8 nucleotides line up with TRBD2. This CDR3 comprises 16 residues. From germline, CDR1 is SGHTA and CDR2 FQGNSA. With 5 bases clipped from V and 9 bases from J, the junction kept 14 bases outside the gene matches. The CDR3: CASSQPAGEWIRELFF. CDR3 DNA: TGTGCCAGCAGCCAACCAGCGGGGGAGTGGATCCGGGAGCTGTTTTTT.

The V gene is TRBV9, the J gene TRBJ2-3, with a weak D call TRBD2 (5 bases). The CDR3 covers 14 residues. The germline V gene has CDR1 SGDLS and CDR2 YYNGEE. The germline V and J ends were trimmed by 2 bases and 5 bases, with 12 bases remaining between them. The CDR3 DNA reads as TGTGCCAGCAGCGTCTTAGGAGGAGGAGATACGCAGTATTTT. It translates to CASSVLGGGDTQYF. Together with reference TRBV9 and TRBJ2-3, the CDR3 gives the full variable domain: DSGVTQTPKHLITATGQRVTLRCSPRSGDLSVYWYQQSLDQGLQFLIQYYNGEERAKGNILERFSAQQFPDLHSELNLSSLELGDSALYFCASSVLGGGDTQYFGPGTRLTVL.

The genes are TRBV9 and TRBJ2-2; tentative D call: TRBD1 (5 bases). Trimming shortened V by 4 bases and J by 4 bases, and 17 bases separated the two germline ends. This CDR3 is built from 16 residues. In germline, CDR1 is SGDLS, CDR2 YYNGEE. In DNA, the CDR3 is TGTGCCAGCAGCAGCGAAAGGGGTATGGGCACCGGGGAGCTGTTTTTT. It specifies CASSSERGMGTGELFF.

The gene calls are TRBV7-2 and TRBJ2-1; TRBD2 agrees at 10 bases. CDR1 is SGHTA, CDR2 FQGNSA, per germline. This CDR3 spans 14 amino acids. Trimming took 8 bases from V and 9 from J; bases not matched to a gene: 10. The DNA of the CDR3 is TGTGCCAGCGTACTAGCGGGGTATTCAGGTGAGCAGTTCTTC. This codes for CASVLAGYSGEQFF.

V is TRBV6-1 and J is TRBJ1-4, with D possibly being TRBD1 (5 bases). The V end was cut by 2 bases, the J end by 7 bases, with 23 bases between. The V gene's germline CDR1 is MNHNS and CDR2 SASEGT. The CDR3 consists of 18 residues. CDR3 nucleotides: TGTGCCAGCAGTGAACTTTTGGGGGGATCTACCAGAGGTGAAAAACTGTTTTTT. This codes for CASSELLGGSTRGEKLFF.

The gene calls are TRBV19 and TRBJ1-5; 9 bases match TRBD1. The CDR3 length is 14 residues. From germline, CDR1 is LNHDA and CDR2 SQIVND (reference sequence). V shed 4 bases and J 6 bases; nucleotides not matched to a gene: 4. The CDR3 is CASSRDREGQPQHF. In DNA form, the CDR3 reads TGTGCCAGTAGTAGGGACAGGGAAGGTCAGCCCCAGCATTTT.

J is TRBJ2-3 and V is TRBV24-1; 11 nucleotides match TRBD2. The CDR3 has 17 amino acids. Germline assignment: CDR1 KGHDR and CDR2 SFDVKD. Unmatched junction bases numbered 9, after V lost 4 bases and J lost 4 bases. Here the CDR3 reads CATSESSGGALPDTQYF. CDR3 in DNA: TGTGCCACCAGTGAGAGTAGCGGGGGGGCCTTGCCAGATACGCAGTATTTT.

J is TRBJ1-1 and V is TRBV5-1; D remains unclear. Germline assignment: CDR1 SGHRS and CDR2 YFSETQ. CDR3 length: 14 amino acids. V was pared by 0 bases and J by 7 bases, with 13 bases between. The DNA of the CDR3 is TGCGCCAGCAGCTTGGACAGCCGATTGAATGAAGCTTTCTTT. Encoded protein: CASSLDSRLNEAFF. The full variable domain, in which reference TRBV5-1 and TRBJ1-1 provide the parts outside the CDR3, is KAGVTQTPRYLIKTRGQQVTLSCSPISGHRSVSWYQQTPGQGLQFLFEYFSETQRNKGNFPGRFSGRQFSNSRSEMNVSTLELGDSALYLCASSLDSRLNEAFFGQGTRLTVV.

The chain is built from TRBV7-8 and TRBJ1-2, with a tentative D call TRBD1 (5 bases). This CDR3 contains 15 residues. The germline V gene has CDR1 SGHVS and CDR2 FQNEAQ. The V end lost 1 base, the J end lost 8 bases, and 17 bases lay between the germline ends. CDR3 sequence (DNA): TGTGCCAGCAGCTTAGGTGTCACCCAGAAGGGGGGCTACACCTTC. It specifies CASSLGVTQKGGYTF.

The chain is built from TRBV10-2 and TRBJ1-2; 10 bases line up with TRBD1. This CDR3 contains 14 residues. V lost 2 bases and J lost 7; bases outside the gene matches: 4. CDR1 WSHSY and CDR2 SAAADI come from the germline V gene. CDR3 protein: CASSETGQGFGYTF. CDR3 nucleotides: TGCGCCAGCAGTGAGACGGGACAGGGGTTTGGCTACACCTTC.

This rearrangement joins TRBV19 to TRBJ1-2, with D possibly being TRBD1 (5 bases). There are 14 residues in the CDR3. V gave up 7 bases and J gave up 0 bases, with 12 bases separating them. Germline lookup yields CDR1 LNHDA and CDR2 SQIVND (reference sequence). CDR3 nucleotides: TGTGCCAGTATACCGACAGACTCTAACTATGGCTACACCTTC. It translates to CASIPTDSNYGYTF.

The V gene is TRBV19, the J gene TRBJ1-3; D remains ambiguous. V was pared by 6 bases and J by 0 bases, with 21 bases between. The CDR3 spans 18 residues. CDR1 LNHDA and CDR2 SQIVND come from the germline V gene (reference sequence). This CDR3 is CASRTVAAGWSSGNTIYF. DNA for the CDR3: TGTGCCAGTAGAACAGTGGCGGCGGGGTGGAGCTCTGGAAACACCATATATTTT.

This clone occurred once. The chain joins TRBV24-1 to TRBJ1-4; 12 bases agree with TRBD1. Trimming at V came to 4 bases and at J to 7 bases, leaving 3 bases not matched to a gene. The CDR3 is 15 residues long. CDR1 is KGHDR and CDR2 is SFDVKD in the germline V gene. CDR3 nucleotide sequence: TGTGCCACCAGTGACCGGGACAGGGGGCGTGAAAAACTGTTTTTT. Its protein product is CATSDRDRGREKLFF.

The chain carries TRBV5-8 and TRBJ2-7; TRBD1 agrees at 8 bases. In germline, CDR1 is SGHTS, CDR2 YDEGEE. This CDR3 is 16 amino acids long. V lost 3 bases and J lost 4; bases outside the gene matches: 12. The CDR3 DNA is TGTGCCAGCAGCTCAAACCCCGGGACAGGTCCTTACGAGCAGTACTTC. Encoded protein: CASSSNPGTGPYEQYF. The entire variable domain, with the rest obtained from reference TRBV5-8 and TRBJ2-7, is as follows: EAGVTQSPTHLIKTRGQQATLRCSPISGHTSVYWYQQALGLGLQFLLWYDEGEERNRGNFPPRFSGRQFPNYSSELNVNALELEDSALYLCASSSNPGTGPYEQYFGPGTRLTVT.

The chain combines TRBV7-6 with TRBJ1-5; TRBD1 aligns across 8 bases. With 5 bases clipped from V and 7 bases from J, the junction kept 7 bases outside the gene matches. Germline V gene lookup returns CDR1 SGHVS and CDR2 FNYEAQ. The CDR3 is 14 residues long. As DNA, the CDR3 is TGTGCCAGCAGCATTGGACAGGGAATACAGCCCCAGCATTTT. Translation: CASSIGQGIQPQHF.

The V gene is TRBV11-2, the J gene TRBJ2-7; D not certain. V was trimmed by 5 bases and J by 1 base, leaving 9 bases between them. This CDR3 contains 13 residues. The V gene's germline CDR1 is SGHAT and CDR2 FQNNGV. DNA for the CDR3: TGTGCCAGCAGCCCCTCAGGATCCTACGAGCAGTACTTC. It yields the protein CASSPSGSYEQYF.

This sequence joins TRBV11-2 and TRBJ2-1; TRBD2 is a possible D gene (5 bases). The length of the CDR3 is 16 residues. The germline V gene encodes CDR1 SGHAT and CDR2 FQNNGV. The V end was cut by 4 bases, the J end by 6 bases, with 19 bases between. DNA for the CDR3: TGTGCCAGCAGCTCCCGGGGTGGCGGATTCCGCAATGAGCAGTTCTTC. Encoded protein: CASSSRGGGFRNEQFF.

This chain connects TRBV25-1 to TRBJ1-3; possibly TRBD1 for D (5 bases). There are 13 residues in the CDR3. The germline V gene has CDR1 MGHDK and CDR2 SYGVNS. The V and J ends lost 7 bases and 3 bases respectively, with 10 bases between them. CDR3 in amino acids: CASNPGYGNTIYF. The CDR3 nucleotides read TGTGCCAGCAATCCAGGGTATGGAAACACCATATATTTT.

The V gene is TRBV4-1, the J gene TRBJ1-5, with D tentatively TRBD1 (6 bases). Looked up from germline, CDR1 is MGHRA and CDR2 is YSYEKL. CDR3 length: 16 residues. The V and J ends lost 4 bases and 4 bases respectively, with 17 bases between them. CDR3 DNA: TGCGCCAGCAGCCCTCGACCCCAGGGGTTGAATCAGCCCCAGCATTTT. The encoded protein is CASSPRPQGLNQPQHF.

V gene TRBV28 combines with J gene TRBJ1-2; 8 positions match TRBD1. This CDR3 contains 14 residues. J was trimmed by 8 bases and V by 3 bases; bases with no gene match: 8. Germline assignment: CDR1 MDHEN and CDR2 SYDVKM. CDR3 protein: CASSFFPGGSGYTF. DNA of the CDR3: TGTGCCAGCAGTTTTTTTCCAGGGGGCAGCGGCTACACCTTC.

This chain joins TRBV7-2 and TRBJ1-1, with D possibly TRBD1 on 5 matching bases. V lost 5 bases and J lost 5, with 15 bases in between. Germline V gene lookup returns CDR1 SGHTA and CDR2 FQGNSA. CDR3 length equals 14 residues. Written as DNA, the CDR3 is TGTGCCAGCAGCCAGGGCATGGGGAAAACTGAAGCTTTCTTT. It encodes CASSQGMGKTEAFF.